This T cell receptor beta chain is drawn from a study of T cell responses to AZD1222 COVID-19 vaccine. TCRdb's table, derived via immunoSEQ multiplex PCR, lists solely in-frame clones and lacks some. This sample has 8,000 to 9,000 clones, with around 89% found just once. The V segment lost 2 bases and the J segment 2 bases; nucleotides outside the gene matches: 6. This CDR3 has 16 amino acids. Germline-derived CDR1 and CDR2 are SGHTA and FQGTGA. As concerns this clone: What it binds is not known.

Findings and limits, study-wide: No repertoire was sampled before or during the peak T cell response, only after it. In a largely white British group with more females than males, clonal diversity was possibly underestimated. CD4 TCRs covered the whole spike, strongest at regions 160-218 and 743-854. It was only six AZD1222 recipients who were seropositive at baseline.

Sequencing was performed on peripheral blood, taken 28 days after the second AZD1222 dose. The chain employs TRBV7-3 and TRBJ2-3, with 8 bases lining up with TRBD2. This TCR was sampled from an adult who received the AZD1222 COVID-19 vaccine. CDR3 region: CASSLGSSGNTDTQYF. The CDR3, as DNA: TGTGCCAGCAGCTTAGGTAGTAGCGGGAACACAGATACGCAGTATTTT.